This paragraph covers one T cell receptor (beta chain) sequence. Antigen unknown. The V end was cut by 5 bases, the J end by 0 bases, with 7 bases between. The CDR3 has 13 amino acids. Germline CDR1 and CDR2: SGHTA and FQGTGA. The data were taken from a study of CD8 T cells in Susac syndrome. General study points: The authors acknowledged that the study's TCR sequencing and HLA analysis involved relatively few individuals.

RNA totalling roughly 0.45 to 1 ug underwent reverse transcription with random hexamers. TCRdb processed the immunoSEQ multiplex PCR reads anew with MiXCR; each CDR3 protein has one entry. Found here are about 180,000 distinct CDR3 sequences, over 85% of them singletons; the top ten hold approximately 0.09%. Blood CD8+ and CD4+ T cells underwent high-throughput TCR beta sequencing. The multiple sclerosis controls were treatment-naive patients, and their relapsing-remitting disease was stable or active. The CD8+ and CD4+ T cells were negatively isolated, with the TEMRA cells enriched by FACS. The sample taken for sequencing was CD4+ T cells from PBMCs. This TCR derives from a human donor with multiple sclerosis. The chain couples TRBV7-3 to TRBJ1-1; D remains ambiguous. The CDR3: CASSTYLNTEAFF. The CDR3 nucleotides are TGTGCCAGCAGCACCTATTTGAACACTGAAGCTTTCTTT.